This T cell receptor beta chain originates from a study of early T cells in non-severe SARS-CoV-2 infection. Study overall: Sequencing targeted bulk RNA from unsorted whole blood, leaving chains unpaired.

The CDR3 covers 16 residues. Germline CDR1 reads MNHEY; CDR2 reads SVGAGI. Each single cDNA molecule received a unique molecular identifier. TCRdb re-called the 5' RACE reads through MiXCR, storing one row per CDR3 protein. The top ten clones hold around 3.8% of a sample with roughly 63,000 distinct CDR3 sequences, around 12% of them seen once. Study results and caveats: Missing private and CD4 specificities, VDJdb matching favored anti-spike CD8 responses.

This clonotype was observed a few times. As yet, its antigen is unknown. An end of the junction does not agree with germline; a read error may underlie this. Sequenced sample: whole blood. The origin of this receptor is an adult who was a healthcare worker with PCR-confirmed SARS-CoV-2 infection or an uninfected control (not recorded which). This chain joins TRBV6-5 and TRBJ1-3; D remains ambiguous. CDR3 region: CASSRGSWPSENTIYF. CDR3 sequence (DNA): TGTGCCAGCAGCCGAGGGTCCTGGCCCTCTGAAAACACCATATATTTT.